Listed here are 9 T cell receptor beta chains from one sample, sequenced in a study of blood T cells in healthy people across ages. It was with a sample-barcoded 5' primer and a J-beta primer mix that a second PCR of roughly 7 to 12 cycles was run. A single record per CDR3 protein comes from TCRdb applying MiXCR to the 5' RACE reads. The repertoire holds roughly 570,000 distinct CDR3 sequences, roughly 28% seen once, with around a sixth in the top ten. Material: blood. The receptors originated from an older woman in good health.

J is TRBJ1-3 and V is TRBV6-6; no clear D gene. Germline lookup yields CDR1 MNHNY and CDR2 SVGAGI (reference sequence). The CDR3 spans 15 residues. V shed 7 bases and J shed 0 bases, with 13 bases lying between them. The chain's CDR3 is CASTDVGISGNTIYF. The CDR3 coding sequence is TGTGCCAGCACCGACGTAGGGATCTCTGGAAACACCATATATTTT.

The chain combines TRBV27 with TRBJ1-1; D unclear. V gave up 5 bases and J gave up 6 bases, with 22 bases separating them. Germline values: CDR1 MNHEY, CDR2 SMNVEV (reference sequence). The CDR3 has 16 amino acids. The CDR3 spells CASSASGPGLWAEAFF. For the CDR3, the DNA is TGTGCCAGCAGTGCCTCCGGTCCGGGGTTGTGGGCTGAAGCTTTCTTT.

This clonotype was counted many times. The chain links TRBV6-5 to TRBJ1-5; 7 positions agree with TRBD1. Germline V gene data show CDR1 as MNHEY and CDR2 as SVGAGI. The CDR3 is 15 amino acids. V lost 6 bases and J lost 2; bases outside the gene matches: 7. CDR3 sequence: CASSPDRSGNQPQHF. In DNA, the CDR3 is TGTGCCAGCAGCCCGGACAGGAGTGGCAATCAGCCCCAGCATTTT.

This clonotype was observed a handful of times. V usage is TRBV20-1 and J usage is TRBJ1-2, with D perhaps matching TRBD1 (6 bases). The germline gives CDR1 DFQATT, CDR2 SNEGSKA (reference sequence). The CDR3 runs 14 residues. Trimming shortened V by 4 bases and J by 8 bases, and 20 bases separated the two germline ends. CDR3 amino acids: CSATTQGIGDGYTF. DNA for the CDR3: TGCAGTGCTACTACCCAGGGGATTGGGGACGGCTACACCTTC.

This clonotype came up a few times. This chain links TRBV12-3 or TRBV12-4 with TRBJ2-5; D is unresolved. Near its end, the DNA agrees better with TRBJ2-7, so the J call may be wrong. The CDR3 covers 13 residues. The CDR3 protein is CASTLKAYSEQYF. CDR3 bases: TGTGCCAGCACCCTCAAGGCCTACTCCGAGCAGTACTTC.

The chain combines TRBV7-2 with TRBJ1-2, with 8 positions matching TRBD1. This CDR3 has 13 residues. Germline V CDR1 and CDR2: SGHTA, FQGNSA. V lost 3 bases and J lost 8; bases outside the gene matches: 5. The CDR3 region is CASSFQGAGGYTF. DNA for the CDR3: TGTGCCAGCAGCTTCCAGGGGGCGGGAGGCTACACCTTC.

This clonotype was picked up many times. One junction end does not reproduce the germline sequence, and a read error may be involved. This chain connects TRBV5-1 to TRBJ2-1; 10 nucleotides line up with TRBD2. This CDR3 comprises 16 residues. Germline V gene data show CDR1 as SGHRS and CDR2 as YFSETQ. The CDR3 sequence: CASSSQAGGSYNEQFF. The CDR3 nucleotides read TGTGCCAGCAGTTCACAAGCGGGGGGGTCTTACAATGAGCAGTTCTTC.

This clonotype came up a few times. The chain is built from TRBV5-1 and TRBJ2-1; D gene unclear. CDR1 is SGHRS and CDR2 is YFSETQ in the germline V gene. This CDR3 comprises 15 residues. Trimming removed 3 bases from V and 5 bases from J, with 15 bases in between. The CDR3 loop is CASSSGIVINNEQFF. CDR3 DNA: TGCGCCAGCAGCTCCGGAATTGTTATTAACAATGAGCAGTTCTTC.

In its sample, this clonotype was seen a few times. The chain joins TRBV7-2 to TRBJ1-1; no clear D. Germline loops: CDR1 SGHTA, CDR2 FQGNSA. V was clipped by 2 bases and J by 3 bases, with 13 bases between them. The CDR3 totals 15 residues. The CDR3 coding sequence is TGTGCCAGCAGCTTAAGTAGTCTACCCTACACTGAAGCTTTCTTT. Its translation is CASSLSSLPYTEAFF.